This T cell receptor beta chain stems from a study of shared clonotypes between healthy human individuals. Study-level background: Each donor's CD8 memory used one plate, CD8 naive two, each CD4 subset three. Findings and limits, study-wide: Sorted-subset sequencing was shown by rarefaction to be incomplete despite large depth. Clonotypes not shared had lower generation probabilities than those common to all four donors.

Assay used: immunoSEQ multiplex PCR; TCRdb lists only in-frame clones, some missing. The top ten hold about 33% of the sample, which has roughly 660,000 clones, less than 95% seen once. This clone was observed a few times. What it recognizes is unknown. With V trimmed by 5 bases and J by 2 bases, 5 bases remained unmatched. This CDR3 spans 14 amino acids. Germline V gene lookup returns CDR1 SEHNR and CDR2 FQNEAQ (reference sequence). Combining CD45RO+ cells with CCR7-negative CD45RA+ TemRA cells gave CD8 memory. This sequence originates from a man aged 18 to 29 in good health. Some clones in this sample may be carry-over from other donors' samples. The chain carries TRBV7-9 and TRBJ1-1; 7 bases are a match to TRBD1. The specimen was memory CD8+ T cells from PBMCs. Subset here: CD45RO+ cells pooled with CCR7-negative TemRA cells. The CDR3 bases are TGTGCCAGCAGCACGGGACAGCTCAACACTGAAGCTTTCTTT. It translates to CASSTGQLNTEAFF.